This TCR beta chain was recovered during a study of blood T cell repertoires in COVID-19. The table lists this clone with many counts. The repertoire was sequenced with immunoSEQ multiplex PCR; TCRdb's copy has only in-frame clones and lacks some. The sample includes 55,000 to 80,000 clones, around 76% of them seen just once. Sequenced input: peripheral blood. The receptor comes from a human donor in a cohort sampled during active COVID-19.

The CDR3 nucleotides are TGTGCCAGCAGCTACGGGGGGGACAGGGTCGGTTCCGAGCAGTACTTC. Its protein is CASSYGGDRVGSEQYF. V is TRBV5-5 and J is TRBJ2-7; D might be TRBD1 (9 bases). Germline V gene data show CDR1 as SGHKS and CDR2 as YYEKEE (reference sequence). The CDR3 runs 16 residues. Trimming left V 3 bases short and J 6 bases short, with 22 bases between. The entire variable domain, with the rest obtained from reference TRBV5-5 and TRBJ2-7, is as follows: DAGVTQSPTHLIKTRGQQVTLRCSPISGHKSVSWYQQVLGQGPQFIFQYYEKEERGRGNFPDRFSARQFPNYSSELNVNALLLGDSALYLCASSYGGDRVGSEQYFGPGTRLTVT.